A selection of T cell receptor beta chains follows, all from one sample in a study of response to subunit inactivated influenza vaccine. TCRdb re-called the RT-PCR reads through MiXCR, storing one row per CDR3 protein. The repertoire consists of around 200,000 distinct CDR3 sequences, with 9.2% occurring once and the leading ten covering approximately 10%. The sample in question was non-naive T cells sorted from PBMCs, obtained on the day of vaccination. The receptors were sampled from a man aged 50-59 years who received an inactivated influenza vaccine. CDR3s include the opening cysteine and the closing phenylalanine or tryptophan. Fields, in order: D gene, clone size, V gene, J gene, CDR3 protein, CDR3 DNA. The D gene is left open where the match is weak. Not all rows give a size; the values are once, few, many and, for expanded clones, a class.

D: TRBD2; size: few; V: TRBV4-1; J: TRBJ2-5; CDR3: CASSQGLAGGPVTQYF; DNA: TGCGCCAGCAGCCAAGGCCTAGCGGGGGGGCCCGTGACCCAGTACTTC
D: NA; size: few; V: TRBV12-3/TRBV12-4; J: TRBJ2-3; CDR3: CASSLRLESDTQYF; DNA: TGTGCCAGCAGTTTACGGCTAGAGTCAGATACGCAGTATTTT
D: NA; size: NA; V: TRBV7-9; J: TRBJ1-5; CDR3: CASSSTNQPQHF; DNA: TGTGCCAGCAGCTCGACTAATCAGCCCCAGCATTTT
D: NA; size: few; V: TRBV2; J: TRBJ1-1; CDR3: CASSLLQSTEAFF; DNA: TGTGCCAGCAGTCTGCTTCAGTCCACTGAAGCTTTCTTT
D: TRBD1; size: many; V: TRBV5-1; J: TRBJ2-1; CDR3: CASSLGGTGPYNEQFF; DNA: TGCGCCAGCAGCTTGGGTGGGACAGGGCCCTACAATGAGCAGTTCTTC
D: NA; size: many; V: TRBV7-8; J: TRBJ2-7; CDR3: CASSLGAVSYEQYF; DNA: TGTGCCAGCAGCTTAGGTGCCGTTTCCTACGAGCAGTACTTC
D: TRBD2; size: many; V: TRBV20-1; J: TRBJ2-1; CDR3: CSARASSGSFDEQFF; DNA: TGCAGTGCTAGAGCCTCTAGCGGGAGTTTCGATGAGCAGTTCTTC
D: NA; size: few; V: TRBV4-1; J: TRBJ1-1; CDR3: CASSQPLRGRPEAFF; DNA: TGCGCCAGCAGCCAACCACTCAGGGGTCGGCCTGAAGCTTTCTTT
D: TRBD2; size: NA; V: TRBV27; J: TRBJ2-7; CDR3: CASSLIAGGYEQYF; DNA: TGTGCCAGCAGTCTAATAGCGGGAGGCTACGAGCAGTACTTC
D: TRBD1; size: few; V: TRBV3-1; J: TRBJ1-1; CDR3: CASSRGGRGTEAFF; DNA: TGTGCCAGCAGCCGAGGGGGCAGGGGAACTGAAGCTTTCTTT
D: TRBD1; size: many; V: TRBV7-9; J: TRBJ1-1; CDR3: CASGQEMNTEAFF; DNA: TGTGCCAGCGGACAGGAAATGAACACTGAAGCTTTCTTT
D: TRBD2; size: many; V: TRBV5-1; J: TRBJ2-7; CDR3: CASSTSGGGVAYEQYF; DNA: TGCGCCAGCAGCACCAGCGGGGGCGGGGTGGCCTACGAGCAGTACTTC
D: NA; size: many; V: TRBV29-1; J: TRBJ2-3; CDR3: CSVEDTTDTQYF; DNA: TGCAGCGTTGAGGACACCACAGATACGCAGTATTTT
D: TRBD1; size: NA; V: TRBV20-1; J: TRBJ2-1; CDR3: CSAGTGGVYEQFF; DNA: TGCAGTGCAGGGACAGGGGGGGTCTATGAGCAGTTCTTC
D: NA; size: few; V: TRBV11-2; J: TRBJ2-3; CDR3: CASSLGASSSTDTQYF; DNA: TGTGCCAGCAGCTTAGGGGCATCCTCTAGCACAGATACGCAGTATTTT
D: TRBD1; size: NA; V: TRBV11-2; J: TRBJ2-4; CDR3: CASSESFGTGIELAKNIQYF; DNA: TGTGCCAGCAGTGAGAGTTTTGGGACAGGGATAGAACTAGCCAAAAACATTCAGTACTTC
D: TRBD1; size: many; V: TRBV28; J: TRBJ2-7; CDR3: CASISDRVRNEQYF; DNA: TGTGCCAGCATCTCGGACAGGGTTCGGAACGAGCAGTACTTC
D: NA; size: NA; V: TRBV4-3; J: TRBJ1-6; CDR3: CASSQERRSGITLHF; DNA: TGCGCCAGCAGCCAAGAAAGAAGGTCCGGCATCACCCTCCACTTT
D: TRBD2; size: few; V: TRBV3-1; J: TRBJ2-1; CDR3: CASSQVAGTSGRGEQFF; DNA: TGTGCCAGCAGCCAAGTAGCGGGTACTAGCGGGAGAGGTGAGCAGTTCTTC
D: NA; size: many; V: TRBV20-1; J: TRBJ2-5; CDR3: CSASPRARVETQYF; DNA: TGCAGTGCTAGTCCCAGGGCCCGAGTCGAGACCCAGTACTTC
D: NA; size: few; V: TRBV5-1; J: TRBJ1-1; CDR3: CASSTSGSGNTEAFF; DNA: TGCGCCAGCAGCACCTCAGGGAGCGGGAACACTGAAGCTTTCTTT
D: NA; size: NA; V: TRBV12-3/TRBV12-4; J: TRBJ2-1; CDR3: CASSFGPHLRNEQFF; DNA: TGTGCCAGCAGTTTTGGACCACACCTCCGCAATGAGCAGTTCTTC
D: TRBD2; size: few; V: TRBV7-6; J: TRBJ2-1; CDR3: CASSPLAGVRNEQFF; DNA: TGTGCCAGCAGCCCACTAGCGGGAGTAAGGAATGAGCAGTTCTTC
D: NA; size: few; V: TRBV20-1; J: TRBJ1-2; CDR3: CSARSGGYTF; DNA: TGCAGTGCTAGGTCAGGAGGATACACCTTC
D: NA; size: few; V: TRBV30; J: TRBJ1-3; CDR3: CAWRHSSGNTIYF; DNA: TGTGCCTGGAGGCATTCTTCTGGAAACACCATATATTTT
D: NA; size: NA; V: TRBV3-1; J: TRBJ1-1; CDR3: CASSQGGGPRTEAFF; DNA: TGTGCCAGCAGCCAAGGAGGTGGGCCCCGGACTGAAGCTTTCTTT
D: TRBD2; size: NA; V: TRBV9; J: TRBJ2-5; CDR3: CASSVSSSGVEETQYF; DNA: TGTGCCAGCAGCGTTTCTTCTAGCGGGGTAGAAGAGACCCAGTACTTC
D: TRBD2; size: few; V: TRBV4-2; J: TRBJ2-1; CDR3: CASSQEDQRGHNEQFF; DNA: TGTGCCAGCAGCCAAGAAGACCAGCGGGGGCACAATGAGCAGTTCTTC